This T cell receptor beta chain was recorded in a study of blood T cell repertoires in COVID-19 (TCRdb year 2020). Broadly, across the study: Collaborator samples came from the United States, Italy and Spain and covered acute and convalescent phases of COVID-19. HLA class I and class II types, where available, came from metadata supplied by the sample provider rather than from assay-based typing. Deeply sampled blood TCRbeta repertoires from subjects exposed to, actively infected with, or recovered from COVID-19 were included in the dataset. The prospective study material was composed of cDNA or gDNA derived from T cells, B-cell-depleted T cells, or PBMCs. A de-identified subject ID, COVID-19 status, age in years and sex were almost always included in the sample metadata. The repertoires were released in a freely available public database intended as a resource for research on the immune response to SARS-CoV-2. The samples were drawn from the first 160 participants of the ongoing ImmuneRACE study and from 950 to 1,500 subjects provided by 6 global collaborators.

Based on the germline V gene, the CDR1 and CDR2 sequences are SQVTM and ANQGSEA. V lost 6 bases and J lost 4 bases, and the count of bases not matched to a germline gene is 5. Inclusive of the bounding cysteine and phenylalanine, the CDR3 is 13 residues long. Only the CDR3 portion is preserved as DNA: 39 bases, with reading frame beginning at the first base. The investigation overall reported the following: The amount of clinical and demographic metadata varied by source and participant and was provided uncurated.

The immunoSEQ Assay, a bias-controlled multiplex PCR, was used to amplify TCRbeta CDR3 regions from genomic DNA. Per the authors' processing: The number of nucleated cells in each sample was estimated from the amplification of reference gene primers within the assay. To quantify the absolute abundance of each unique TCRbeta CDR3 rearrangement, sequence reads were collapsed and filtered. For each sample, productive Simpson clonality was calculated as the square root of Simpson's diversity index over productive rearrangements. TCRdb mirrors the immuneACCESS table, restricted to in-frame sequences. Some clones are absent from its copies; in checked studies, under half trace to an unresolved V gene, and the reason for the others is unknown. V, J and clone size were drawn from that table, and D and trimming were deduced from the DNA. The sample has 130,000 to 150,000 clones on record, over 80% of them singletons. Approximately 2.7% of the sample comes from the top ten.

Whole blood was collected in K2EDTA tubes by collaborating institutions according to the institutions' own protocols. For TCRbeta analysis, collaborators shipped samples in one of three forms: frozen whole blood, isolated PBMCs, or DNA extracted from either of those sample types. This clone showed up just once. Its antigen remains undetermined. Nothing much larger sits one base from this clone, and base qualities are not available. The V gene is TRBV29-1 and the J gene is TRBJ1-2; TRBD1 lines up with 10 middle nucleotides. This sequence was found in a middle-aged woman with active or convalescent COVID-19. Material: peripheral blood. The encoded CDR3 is CSVRTGGLYGYTF. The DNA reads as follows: TGCAGCGTCCGGACAGGGGGACTCTATGGCTACACCTTC. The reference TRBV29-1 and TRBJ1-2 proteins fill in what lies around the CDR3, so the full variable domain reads SAVISQKPSRDICQRGTSLTIQCQVDSQVTMMFWYRQQPGQSLTLIATANQGSEATYESGFVIDKFPISRPNLTFSTLTVSNMSPEDSSIYLCSVRTGGLYGYTFGSGTRLTVV.